A selection of T cell receptor beta chains follows, all from one sample in a study of blood T cell repertoires in COVID-19. The repertoire was sequenced with immunoSEQ multiplex PCR; TCRdb's copy has only in-frame clones and lacks some. Of 50,000 to 75,000 clones listed, 90% to 95% are singletons. The sample taken for sequencing was peripheral blood. Receptor source: a human donor in a cohort sampled during active COVID-19. Both conserved end residues are part of each CDR3. A D gene is named only where the DNA matches it firmly. Expanded clones are given a class, and other clones once, few, many or no size at all.

clone size: .; D gene: .; CDR3 length: 12; J gene: TRBJ1-2; V gene: TRBV12-3/TRBV12-4; CDR3 protein: CASTGESYGYTF; CDR3 DNA: TGTGCCAGCACAGGGGAAAGCTATGGCTACACCTTC
clone size: .; D gene: TRBD1; CDR3 length: 15; J gene: TRBJ1-1; V gene: TRBV27; CDR3 protein: CASSLNQGADTEAFF; CDR3 DNA: TGTGCCAGCAGTCTAAATCAGGGGGCAGACACTGAAGCTTTCTTT
clone size: .; D gene: .; CDR3 length: 15; J gene: TRBJ1-2; V gene: TRBV18; CDR3 protein: CASSPTDGVNYGYTF; CDR3 DNA: TGTGCCAGCTCCCCGACCGACGGGGTAAACTATGGCTACACCTTC
clone size: .; D gene: TRBD1; CDR3 length: 18; J gene: TRBJ2-7; V gene: TRBV24-1; CDR3 protein: CATSEERDRGQRAYEQYF; CDR3 DNA: TGTGCCACCAGTGAGGAGAGAGACCGGGGACAGAGGGCCTACGAGCAGTACTTC
clone size: .; D gene: .; CDR3 length: 15; J gene: TRBJ1-1; V gene: TRBV28; CDR3 protein: CASRLAGLQAPEAFF; CDR3 DNA: TGTGCCAGCAGACTCGCGGGACTCCAAGCCCCTGAAGCTTTCTTT
clone size: few; D gene: .; CDR3 length: 15; J gene: TRBJ2-6; V gene: TRBV6-6; CDR3 protein: CASSYEGAGANVLTF; CDR3 DNA: TGTGCCAGCAGTTACGAGGGGGCTGGGGCCAACGTCCTGACTTTC
clone size: .; D gene: .; CDR3 length: 16; J gene: TRBJ1-4; V gene: TRBV6-2/TRBV6-3; CDR3 protein: CASSFWGLATNEKLFF; CDR3 DNA: TGTGCCAGCAGTTTCTGGGGCCTCGCAACTAATGAAAAACTGTTTTTT
clone size: .; D gene: TRBD2; CDR3 length: 13; J gene: TRBJ2-5; V gene: TRBV19; CDR3 protein: CASTIAGAETQYF; CDR3 DNA: TGTGCCAGTACCATAGCGGGAGCAGAGACCCAGTACTTC
clone size: .; D gene: .; CDR3 length: 15; J gene: TRBJ1-1; V gene: TRBV13; CDR3 protein: CASSTWTVMNTEAFF; CDR3 DNA: TGTGCCAGCAGCACCTGGACAGTTATGAACACTGAAGCTTTCTTT
clone size: .; D gene: .; CDR3 length: 16; J gene: TRBJ2-2; V gene: TRBV29-1; CDR3 protein: CSVEMGRARNTGELFF; CDR3 DNA: TGCAGCGTTGAAATGGGGCGAGCCCGGAACACCGGGGAGCTGTTTTTT
clone size: .; D gene: TRBD2; CDR3 length: 20; J gene: TRBJ2-1; V gene: TRBV3-1/TRBV3-2; CDR3 protein: CASSHDPTDSGRGTYNEQFF; CDR3 DNA: TGTGCCAGCAGCCACGACCCTACAGATAGCGGGAGGGGGACCTACAATGAGCAGTTCTTC
clone size: .; D gene: .; CDR3 length: 13; J gene: TRBJ1-5; V gene: TRBV18; CDR3 protein: CASSQGLNQPQHF; CDR3 DNA: TGTGCCAGCTCCCAGGGTCTGAATCAGCCCCAGCATTTT
clone size: .; D gene: .; CDR3 length: 16; J gene: TRBJ1-1; V gene: TRBV27; CDR3 protein: CASSLYRDRMNTEAFF; CDR3 DNA: TGTGCCAGCAGTTTATACAGGGACCGCATGAACACTGAAGCTTTCTTT
clone size: .; D gene: TRBD2; CDR3 length: 18; J gene: TRBJ2-3; V gene: TRBV23-1; CDR3 protein: CASSQWGDTSGPTDTQYF; CDR3 DNA: TGCGCCAGCAGTCAATGGGGGGACACTAGCGGACCCACAGATACGCAGTATTTT
clone size: .; D gene: TRBD1; CDR3 length: 16; J gene: TRBJ2-1; V gene: TRBV5-1; CDR3 protein: CASSLAGTATYNEQFF; CDR3 DNA: TGCGCCAGCAGCTTGGCAGGGACAGCCACCTACAATGAGCAGTTCTTC
clone size: few; D gene: TRBD1; CDR3 length: 15; J gene: TRBJ1-5; V gene: TRBV27; CDR3 protein: CASSPIQGSNQPQHF; CDR3 DNA: TGTGCCAGCAGTCCCATACAGGGGAGCAATCAGCCCCAGCATTTT
clone size: .; D gene: TRBD1; CDR3 length: 18; J gene: TRBJ2-3; V gene: TRBV3-1/TRBV3-2; CDR3 protein: CASSQLQGLRLLTDTQYF; CDR3 DNA: TGTGCCAGCAGCCAACTACAGGGGCTCCGGCTTCTCACAGATACGCAGTATTTT
clone size: .; D gene: TRBD1; CDR3 length: 15; J gene: TRBJ1-4; V gene: TRBV2; CDR3 protein: CASSARGLANEKLFF; CDR3 DNA: TGTGCCAGCAGTGCGAGGGGGCTGGCTAATGAAAAACTGTTTTTT
clone size: .; D gene: TRBD1; CDR3 length: 15; J gene: TRBJ2-7; V gene: TRBV24-1; CDR3 protein: CATSPNRQGYREQYF; CDR3 DNA: TGTGCCACCAGCCCCAACCGACAGGGGTACCGCGAGCAGTACTTC
clone size: .; D gene: TRBD1; CDR3 length: 15; J gene: TRBJ1-6; V gene: TRBV25-1; CDR3 protein: CASSPSEGAYSPLHF; CDR3 DNA: TGTGCCAGCAGTCCTAGCGAGGGGGCCTATTCACCCCTCCACTTT
clone size: .; D gene: .; CDR3 length: 14; J gene: TRBJ2-1; V gene: TRBV11-2; CDR3 protein: CASSSRTGLSEQFF; CDR3 DNA: TGTGCCAGCAGCTCCCGGACTGGACTTAGCGAGCAGTTCTTC
clone size: .; D gene: TRBD1; CDR3 length: 15; J gene: TRBJ2-1; V gene: TRBV19; CDR3 protein: CASSMGQGLYNEQFF; CDR3 DNA: TGTGCCAGTAGTATGGGACAGGGTCTCTACAATGAGCAGTTCTTC
clone size: .; D gene: TRBD1; CDR3 length: 14; J gene: TRBJ2-7; V gene: TRBV25-1; CDR3 protein: CASSVSDRVSEQYF; CDR3 DNA: TGTGCCAGCAGCGTCAGTGACAGGGTTTCCGAGCAGTACTTC
clone size: .; D gene: .; CDR3 length: 13; J gene: TRBJ2-7; V gene: TRBV5-6; CDR3 protein: CASSPGNIYEQYF; CDR3 DNA: TGTGCCAGCAGCCCAGGCAATATCTACGAGCAGTACTTC
clone size: once; D gene: TRBD1; CDR3 length: 17; J gene: TRBJ2-1; V gene: TRBV18; CDR3 protein: CASSPFFGQGDYNEQFF; CDR3 DNA: TGTGCCAGCTCACCATTCTTTGGACAGGGCGACTACAATGAGCAGTTCTTC
clone size: .; D gene: .; CDR3 length: 12; J gene: TRBJ2-3; V gene: TRBV2; CDR3 protein: CASKWETDTQYF; CDR3 DNA: TGTGCCAGCAAGTGGGAGACAGATACGCAGTATTTT
clone size: .; D gene: .; CDR3 length: 12; J gene: TRBJ2-1; V gene: TRBV27; CDR3 protein: CASSHPGYEQFF; CDR3 DNA: TGTGCCAGCAGTCACCCGGGGTATGAGCAGTTCTTC
clone size: .; D gene: .; CDR3 length: 12; J gene: TRBJ2-1; V gene: TRBV7-9; CDR3 protein: CASPQRGNEQFF; CDR3 DNA: TGTGCCAGCCCCCAAAGGGGGAATGAGCAGTTCTTC
clone size: few; D gene: .; CDR3 length: 13; J gene: TRBJ1-5; V gene: TRBV4-1; CDR3 protein: CASSQAGYQPQHF; CDR3 DNA: TGCGCCAGCAGCCAAGCAGGGTACCAGCCCCAGCATTTT
clone size: few; D gene: TRBD1; CDR3 length: 14; J gene: TRBJ2-7; V gene: TRBV27; CDR3 protein: CASSPAGTGYEQYF; CDR3 DNA: TGTGCCAGCAGCCCAGCAGGGACAGGGTACGAGCAGTACTTC
clone size: .; D gene: .; CDR3 length: 14; J gene: TRBJ1-2; V gene: TRBV19; CDR3 protein: CASTLGGANYGYTF; CDR3 DNA: TGTGCCAGTACCCTGGGGGGGGCGAACTATGGCTACACCTTC
clone size: .; D gene: .; CDR3 length: 16; J gene: TRBJ1-1; V gene: TRBV7-2; CDR3 protein: CASSQHGGAQNTEAFF; CDR3 DNA: TGTGCCAGCAGCCAGCACGGAGGGGCGCAAAACACTGAAGCTTTCTTT
clone size: .; D gene: .; CDR3 length: 17; J gene: TRBJ1-6; V gene: TRBV5-1; CDR3 protein: CASSQAGPGVRYSPLHF; CDR3 DNA: TGCGCCAGCAGTCAGGCGGGGCCCGGGGTAAGGTATTCACCCCTCCACTTT
clone size: once; D gene: TRBD2; CDR3 length: 12; J gene: TRBJ2-1; V gene: TRBV28; CDR3 protein: CASGSSYNEQFF; CDR3 DNA: TGTGCAAGCGGGAGCTCCTACAATGAGCAGTTCTTC
clone size: .; D gene: TRBD2; CDR3 length: 13; J gene: TRBJ2-5; V gene: TRBV5-1; CDR3 protein: CASSLAGRETQYF; CDR3 DNA: TGCGCCAGCAGCTTGGCCGGGAGGGAGACCCAGTACTTC
clone size: .; D gene: TRBD2; CDR3 length: 18; J gene: TRBJ2-5; V gene: TRBV6-6; CDR3 protein: CASSLYGGVEGLQETQYF; CDR3 DNA: TGTGCCAGCAGTCTATATGGGGGGGTTGAGGGGCTCCAAGAGACCCAGTACTTC
clone size: .; D gene: .; CDR3 length: 14; J gene: TRBJ2-7; V gene: TRBV7-9; CDR3 protein: CASSLGPGGYEQYF; CDR3 DNA: TGTGCCAGCAGCTTAGGTCCCGGGGGTTACGAGCAGTACTTC
clone size: .; D gene: TRBD1; CDR3 length: 15; J gene: TRBJ2-2; V gene: TRBV7-3; CDR3 protein: CASSARQGPTGELFF; CDR3 DNA: TGTGCCAGCAGCGCACGACAGGGTCCCACCGGGGAGCTGTTTTTT
clone size: .; D gene: TRBD1; CDR3 length: 15; J gene: TRBJ2-7; V gene: TRBV6-2/TRBV6-3; CDR3 protein: CASSRTGTGAYEQYF; CDR3 DNA: TGTGCCAGCAGTCGAACAGGGACAGGTGCCTACGAGCAGTACTTC
clone size: .; D gene: TRBD2; CDR3 length: 16; J gene: TRBJ2-1; V gene: TRBV7-9; CDR3 protein: CASSPATSGPFNEQFF; CDR3 DNA: TGTGCCAGCAGCCCAGCTACTAGCGGGCCCTTCAATGAGCAGTTCTTC
clone size: .; D gene: TRBD1; CDR3 length: 13; J gene: TRBJ1-2; V gene: TRBV6-5; CDR3 protein: CASSLDRDYGYTF; CDR3 DNA: TGTGCCAGCAGTCTGGACAGGGACTATGGCTACACCTTC
clone size: .; D gene: TRBD2; CDR3 length: 14; J gene: TRBJ2-5; V gene: TRBV9; CDR3 protein: CASSLLAGEETQYF; CDR3 DNA: TGTGCCAGCAGCCTTTTAGCGGGAGAGGAGACCCAGTACTTC
clone size: .; D gene: .; CDR3 length: 11; J gene: TRBJ2-3; V gene: TRBV6-4; CDR3 protein: CASSRGDTQYF; CDR3 DNA: TGTGCCAGCAGTCGGGGGGATACGCAGTATTTT
clone size: once; D gene: TRBD1; CDR3 length: 15; J gene: TRBJ2-7; V gene: TRBV6-4; CDR3 protein: CASSAPGQCAYEQYF; CDR3 DNA: TGTGCCAGCAGTGCCCCGGGACAGTGCGCCTACGAGCAGTACTTC
clone size: .; D gene: TRBD1; CDR3 length: 15; J gene: TRBJ1-1; V gene: TRBV5-1; CDR3 protein: CASSSPDRGNTEAFF; CDR3 DNA: TGCGCCAGCAGCAGCCCTGACAGGGGGAACACTGAAGCTTTCTTT
clone size: .; D gene: .; CDR3 length: 14; J gene: TRBJ1-6; V gene: TRBV7-2; CDR3 protein: CASSLEVALSPLHF; CDR3 DNA: TGTGCCAGCAGCTTAGAGGTAGCGCTTTCACCCCTCCACTTT
clone size: .; D gene: .; CDR3 length: 13; J gene: TRBJ2-3; V gene: TRBV19; CDR3 protein: CASSIRGADTQYF; CDR3 DNA: TGTGCCAGTAGTATCAGGGGGGCAGATACGCAGTATTTT
clone size: .; D gene: .; CDR3 length: 15; J gene: TRBJ2-5; V gene: TRBV25-1; CDR3 protein: CASSVYRGGPETQYF; CDR3 DNA: TGTGCCAGCAGTGTTTACAGGGGGGGCCCGGAGACCCAGTACTTC
clone size: .; D gene: .; CDR3 length: 14; J gene: TRBJ2-1; V gene: TRBV5-1; CDR3 protein: CASSDSTSRNEQFF; CDR3 DNA: TGCGCCAGCAGCGATTCGACTAGTAGGAATGAGCAGTTCTTC
clone size: .; D gene: TRBD1; CDR3 length: 14; J gene: TRBJ2-2; V gene: TRBV5-1; CDR3 protein: CASSGQGVTGELFF; CDR3 DNA: TGCGCCAGCAGCGGACAGGGCGTCACCGGGGAGCTGTTTTTT
clone size: .; D gene: TRBD2; CDR3 length: 14; J gene: TRBJ2-5; V gene: TRBV28; CDR3 protein: CASSTTGGVKTQYF; CDR3 DNA: TGTGCCAGCAGTACCACGGGGGGGGTTAAGACCCAGTACTTC